The source of this T cell receptor beta chain is a study of tumor-infiltrating lymphocytes in primary liver carcinoma. Study background: Enrolled patients were male and female, aged 30 to 69 years.

Study results and caveats: With p = 0.039, the top-250-clone fraction in tumors significantly exceeded that in blood. Appearing in all five tumor regions was true of only about 8-24% of top clones.

Total RNA amounting to approximately 460 ng was the source from which TCR beta cDNA was made with a constant-region primer. It was through three nested multiplex PCR rounds of slightly modified ARM-PCR that TCR beta libraries arose. From the multiplex PCR reads, TCRdb called clonotypes with MiXCR, one entry per CDR3 protein. The sample consists of some 190,000 distinct CDR3 sequences, approximately 86% of them appearing once. Notes on this clonotype: The antigen is undetermined. One end of the junction fails to match germline, which may point to a read error.

Scientists recovered RNA and DNA together from approximately 20-30 mg of unsorted bulk tissue. Five distinct regions per tumor were sampled. The TCR originated in a man aged 40-55 years with primary liver carcinoma and hepatitis B virus infection. The specimen was tumor tissue from primary liver carcinoma.

In DNA form, the CDR3 reads TGTAGCGTTGGACTAGTGGGAGGGTTCTACAATGAGCTGTTCTTC. It encodes CSVGLVGGFYNELFF. The V call is TRBV29-1, the J call TRBJ2-1; the match to TRBD2 covers 7 bases. Germline V gene data show CDR1 as SQVTM and CDR2 as ANQGSEA. CDR3 length: 15 residues.